The subject of this entry is one T cell receptor (beta chain). Antigen specificity is unknown. The data were taken from a study of shared clonotypes between healthy human individuals. Study observations and caveats: Shared clonotypes: approximately 5% naive CD4, around 3.7% naive CD8, under 2.5% memory CD4, 0.4% memory CD8.

Naive CD8 cells lacked CD45RO, underwent positive selection for CCR7 and left out terminally differentiated effector memory CD45RA+ cells. Donors were healthy HIV-negative adults without recent acute infections or vaccinations. Genomic DNA from each subset was divided evenly over several immunoSEQ plates. Libraries were prepared by immunoSEQ multiplex PCR; TCRdb keeps only in-frame clonotypes and omits some of them. The sample shows about 2.2 million clones, about 94% of them seen only once. The receptor comes from a man aged 18 to 35 in good health. Some clones in this sample may be carry-over from other donors' samples. Input material: naive CD8+ T cells from PBMCs.

The CDR3 DNA follows: TGTGCCAGCAGCTACGCCCCTGACACCATCTATGGCTACACCTTC. It codes for CASSYAPDTIYGYTF. The chain recombines TRBV7-9 with TRBJ1-2; no clear D gene. CDR3 length equals 15 residues. V was shortened by 4 bases and J by 4 bases, with 16 bases between the two germline ends. Germline CDR1 and CDR2: SEHNR and FQNEAQ (reference sequence).